These 19 T cell receptor beta chains were all obtained from the same sample, sequenced in a study of blood T cell repertoires in COVID-19 (dated by TCRdb to about 2020). Libraries were made using the immunoSEQ multiplex PCR assay. TCRdb stores this immuneACCESS table with in-frame sequences only. Part of the clones is absent; in the studies checked, under half of the shortfall reflects unresolved V genes, and no reason is known for the rest. Here the sample has roughly 200,000 clones; almost 90% occur a single time. Jointly, the top ten make up about 1.6% of the sample. Sequencing used peripheral blood. These receptor sequences come from a man aged 18 to 29 with active or convalescent COVID-19.

The gene calls are TRBV6-5 and TRBJ2-5, with TRBD2 identical over 12 bases. Germline-derived CDR1 and CDR2 are MNHEY and SVGAGI. The CDR3 length is 15 residues. V trimming: 6 bases; J trimming: 3 bases; junction bases outside the gene matches: 5. CDR3 residues: CASSSLAGGEETQYF. CDR3 bases: TGTGCCAGCAGCTCCCTAGCGGGGGGGGAAGAGACCCAGTACTTC.

V is TRBV9 and J is TRBJ2-7, with TRBD2 identical over 7 bases. The V segment lost 4 bases and the J segment 5 bases; nucleotides outside the gene matches: 9. CDR1 SGDLS and CDR2 YYNGEE come from the germline V gene. The CDR3 covers 14 residues. This chain's CDR3 is CASSLGTTANEQYF. In DNA form, the CDR3 reads TGTGCCAGCAGCCTTGGGACTACTGCGAACGAGCAGTACTTC.

The V gene is TRBV19, the J gene TRBJ2-3, with a tentative D call TRBD1 (6 bases). Trimming took off 7 bases at V and 2 bases at J, with 13 bases between the two ends. The CDR3 runs 14 residues. In germline, CDR1 is LNHDA, CDR2 SQIVND (reference sequence). The CDR3 loop is CASTFDRITDTQYF. CDR3 nucleotide sequence: TGTGCCAGTACCTTTGACAGGATCACAGATACGCAGTATTTT.

The DNA for the CDR3 is TGTGCCAGCAGTTTATTTTCTGGTATCCTATACCCCGGGGAGCTGTTTTTT. This encodes CASSLFSGILYPGELFF. The chain uses TRBV28 and TRBJ2-2; D gene ambiguous. The CDR3 sequence is 17 residues long. V dropped 1 base and J dropped 6 bases, with 18 bases sitting between them. CDR1 and CDR2 from the germline V gene are MDHEN and SYDVKM.

CDR3 sequence reads: CASSHEGYTEAFF. The CDR3 DNA reads as TGTGCCAGCAGCCACGAGGGTTACACTGAAGCTTTCTTT. The chain couples TRBV14 to TRBJ1-1; D is unresolved. Germline CDR1 SGHDN, CDR2 FVKESK. The CDR3 sequence is 13 residues long. Trimming stripped 3 bases from V and 3 bases from J, with 8 bases between.

The chain uses TRBV30 and TRBJ2-7; 10 positions match TRBD1. The length of the CDR3 is 14 residues. The trim removed 1 base at V and 1 base at J, leaving 1 base unmatched. From germline, CDR1 is GTSNPN and CDR2 SVGIG (reference sequence). DNA for the CDR3: TGTGCCTGGAGTGGGACAGGGGGTTCCTACGAGCAGTACTTC. Protein product: CAWSGTGGSYEQYF.

The gene calls are TRBV18 and TRBJ2-1; D is unclear. This CDR3 contains 15 residues. CDR1 and CDR2 from the germline V gene are KGHSH and LQKENI. V dropped 6 bases and J dropped 0 bases, with 12 bases sitting between them. The CDR3 loop is CASSPVAVSYNEQFF. The CDR3, as DNA: TGTGCCAGCTCGCCGGTAGCAGTCTCCTACAATGAGCAGTTCTTC.

The J gene is TRBJ2-7, the V gene TRBV5-1, with 7 bases matching TRBD2. The trim removed 2 bases at V and 2 bases at J, leaving 4 bases unmatched. Germline CDR1 and CDR2: SGHRS and YFSETQ. The CDR3 sequence is 14 residues long. In DNA, the CDR3 is TGCGCCAGCAGCTTCGGGACTAATACCTACGAGCAGTACTTC. It translates to CASSFGTNTYEQYF.

This clone was recorded once. The genes are TRBV30 and TRBJ2-7; tentative D call: TRBD2 (6 bases). The CDR3 totals 15 residues. From germline, CDR1 is GTSNPN and CDR2 SVGIG (reference sequence). V was clipped by 0 bases and J by 5 bases, with 17 bases between them. CDR3 in amino acids: CAWSVPGGVGHEQYF. The CDR3 DNA is TGTGCCTGGAGTGTACCGGGCGGGGTGGGCCACGAGCAGTACTTC. The full variable domain, rest sourced from reference TRBV30 and TRBJ2-7, is SQTIHQWPATLVQPVGSPLSLECTVEGTSNPNLYWYRQAAGRGLQLLFYSVGIGQISSEVPQNLSASRPQDRQFILSSKKLLLSDSGFYLCAWSVPGGVGHEQYFGPGTRLTVT.

The CDR3 spells CASSYGEREYNEQFF. In DNA form, the CDR3 reads TGTGCCAGCAGTTACGGGGAGCGGGAGTACAATGAGCAGTTCTTC. V usage is TRBV6-6 and J usage is TRBJ2-1; 8 positions match TRBD2. There are 15 residues in the CDR3. Germline loops: CDR1 MNHNY, CDR2 SVGAGI (reference sequence). V lost 2 bases and J lost 4; bases outside the gene matches: 4.

This chain uses TRBV5-1 with TRBJ1-2, with 8 positions matching TRBD1. V trimming: 3 bases; J trimming: 7 bases; junction bases outside the gene matches: 11. The CDR3 runs to 15 residues. CDR1 is SGHRS, CDR2 YFSETQ, per germline. CDR3 sequence (DNA): TGCGCCAGCAGCTATCCGGGACAGGAAGCTGGTGGCTACACCTTC. Translating gives CASSYPGQEAGGYTF.

The J gene is TRBJ1-1, the V gene TRBV19, with D possibly being TRBD1 (5 bases). V was pared by 5 bases and J by 3 bases, with 16 bases between. The CDR3 consists of 15 residues. The V gene's germline CDR1 is LNHDA and CDR2 SQIVND (reference sequence). The CDR3, as DNA: TGTGCCAGTAGTTCCTACAGGATCGATTACACTGAAGCTTTCTTT. Encoded protein: CASSSYRIDYTEAFF.

The chain links TRBV21-1 to TRBJ2-1; the DNA was not used to check the table's D call, TRBD1. TRBV21-1 is described as a pseudogene. The CDR3 spans 15 residues. The chain's CDR3 is CASSKWTGASNEQFF. The DNA for the CDR3 is TGTGCCAGCAGCAAATGGACAGGGGCAAGCAATGAGCAGTTCTTC.

The rearrangement uses TRBV30 and TRBJ1-6, with a weak D call TRBD1 (5 bases). The germline V gene encodes CDR1 GTSNPN and CDR2 SVGIG (reference sequence). Trimming cost V 1 base and J 9 bases, with 13 bases left between them. The CDR3 contains 14 residues. The CDR3 nucleotides are TGTGCCTGGAGTGGGGGGGGAGTAGGTTCACCCCTCCACTTT. Its translation: CAWSGGGVGSPLHF.

The chain employs TRBV7-9 and TRBJ1-6; 7 bases align to TRBD1. The V and J ends lost 5 bases and 7 bases, in that order; junction bases with no gene match: 8. The germline V gene has CDR1 SEHNR and CDR2 FQNEAQ (reference sequence). This CDR3 has 15 residues. CDR3 DNA: TGTGCCAGCAGCCCGGGGACAGTAGAGAATTCACCCCTCCACTTT. It yields the protein CASSPGTVENSPLHF.

The V and J genes are TRBV7-2 and TRBJ2-5; TRBD2 might be the D (5 bases). The CDR3 runs to 14 residues. Germline V gene sequence: CDR1 SGHTA, CDR2 FQGNSA. Between the trimmed V and J ends, which lost 2 bases and 2 bases, there was a span of 9 bases. The CDR3 DNA reads as TGTGCCAGCAGCTTAAGACTAAAACAAGAGACCCAGTACTTC. Protein sequence: CASSLRLKQETQYF. Using reference TRBV7-2 and TRBJ2-5 for the parts outside the CDR3, the full variable domain is GAGVSQSPSNKVTEKGKDVELRCDPISGHTALYWYRQSLGQGLEFLIYFQGNSAPDKSGLPSDRFSAERTGGSVSTLTIQRTQQEDSAVYLCASSLRLKQETQYFGPGTRLLVL.

The chain carries TRBV5-1 and TRBJ2-3, with a possible D match to TRBD2 (6 bases). The CDR3 contains 15 residues. V gave up 4 bases and J gave up 7 bases, with 19 bases separating them. Germline CDR1 is SGHRS and CDR2 is YFSETQ. CDR3 bases: TGCGCCAGCAGCCCCGGGACTCACAACGCATATACGCAGTATTTT. Its protein product is CASSPGTHNAYTQYF.

The genes are TRBV9 and TRBJ2-1; perhaps TRBD1 as D (6 bases). The CDR3 has 15 residues. The V and J ends lost 0 bases and 4 bases respectively, with 11 bases between them. CDR1 and CDR2 from the germline V gene are SGDLS and YYNGEE. The CDR3 nucleotides read TGTGCCAGCAGCGTAGTCGGCCAGGGGTACAATGAGCAGTTCTTC. It yields the protein CASSVVGQGYNEQFF.

The V and J genes are TRBV3-1 (or the pseudogene TRBV3-2) and TRBJ2-5; the match to TRBD2 covers 12 bases. Per germline, CDR1 LGHDT and CDR2 YNNKEL (reference sequence). CDR3 length: 18 residues. V was pared by 0 bases and J by 4 bases, with 9 bases of the junction left unmatched. CDR3 sequence: CASSQEALAGGLIETQYF. The CDR3 DNA reads TGTGCCAGCAGCCAAGAGGCTCTAGCGGGAGGGCTGATAGAGACCCAGTACTTC.